The source of this TCR beta chain is a study of shared clonotypes between healthy human individuals. Per the germline V gene, CDR1 is LNHNV and CDR2 is YYDKDF (reference sequence). The germline V and J ends were trimmed by 0 bases and 1 base, with 9 bases remaining between them. The CDR3 extends over 15 amino acids. This clone was picked up one time. Its antigen is not identified. Study results and limitations: Generation probabilities were higher for clonotypes shared across all four sorted-subset donors than for unshared ones.

CD45RO-negative CD8 cells positively selected for CCR7 made up the naive population, which excluded terminally differentiated effector memory CD45RA+ cells. Clones were sequenced by immunoSEQ multiplex PCR, and TCRdb holds only the in-frame ones, with some missing. Of about 2.1 million clones detected, approximately 92% appear once; the ten largest clones hold around 1.8%. This chain uses TRBV15 with TRBJ2-5; possible D gene TRBD2, 5 bases. The sequencing input was naive CD8+ T cells from PBMCs. This TCR came from a young man in good health. Some clones in this sample may be carry-over from other donors' samples. In nucleotides, the CDR3 is TGTGCCACCAGCAGAGATGTCGCGGGCCAAGAGACCCAGTACTTC. Protein product: CATSRDVAGQETQYF.